Below are 27 T cell receptor beta chains sequenced from a single sample in a study of regulatory T cells in long-lasting Graves disease. The time point is: newly diagnosed GD, antithyroid drugs for less than 3 months. PBMC RNA was the source of the TCR library. Arm-PCR of CDR3 regions with iRepertoire HTBI primers generated TCR beta libraries. TCRdb redid the calling of the multiplex PCR reads with MiXCR, one entry per CDR3 protein. The sample includes about 470,000 distinct CDR3 sequences, 15% of them seen just once. The same sample was also used in a study of T cells in Graves' hyperthyroidism and ophthalmopathy.

The sequences come from peripheral blood mononuclear cells (PBMCs), collected at new diagnosis, from a patient treated with antithyroid drugs. These receptor sequences come from a woman aged 25 to 39 with Graves disease.

The chain is built from TRBV27 and TRBJ2-1, with 10 bases aligning to TRBD1. The CDR3 sequence is 15 residues long. The germline CDR1 and CDR2 sequences are MNHEY and SMNVEV (reference sequence). J was trimmed by 7 bases and V by 6 bases; bases with no gene match: 9. CDR3 DNA sequence: TGTGCCAGCAGGGCAGACAGGGGGCTTACAAATGAGCAGTTCTTC. Translation: CASRADRGLTNEQFF.

This clonotype was counted ten times or more. The V and J genes are TRBV5-1 and TRBJ2-1; no clear D gene. Germline CDR1 is SGHRS and CDR2 is YFSETQ. Trimming removed 6 bases at V and 0 bases at J, with 10 bases between. The CDR3 runs to 14 residues. CDR3 sequence (DNA): TGCGCCAGCACTCCCTTAAGCTCCTACAATGAGCAGTTCTTC. It yields the protein CASTPLSSYNEQFF.

This clonotype was detected a few times. J is TRBJ1-2 and V is TRBV5-6; D uncertain. Trimming took off 0 bases at V and 4 bases at J, with 13 bases between the two ends. The CDR3 covers 15 residues. Germline V CDR1 and CDR2: SGHDT, YYEEEE. The CDR3 region has the DNA TGTGCCAGCAGCTTGGGAACGGAAGGTTTCTATGGCTACACCTTC. Amino acid sequence: CASSLGTEGFYGYTF.

This clonotype was found many times. V gene TRBV2 combines with J gene TRBJ2-3; weak D call: TRBD1 (5 bases). The CDR3 sequence is 15 residues long. The germline V gene has CDR1 SNHLY and CDR2 FYNNEI. V lost 2 bases and J lost 4, with 13 bases in between. CDR3 protein: CASSEFGQTADTQYF. The CDR3 coding sequence is TGTGCCAGCAGTGAATTTGGACAAACTGCAGATACGCAGTATTTT.

The genes are TRBV29-1 and TRBJ2-7, with 9 bases lining up with TRBD1. CDR1 SQVTM and CDR2 ANQGSEA come from the germline V gene. The CDR3 is 13 residues long. Unmatched junction bases numbered 2, after V lost 3 bases and J lost 2 bases. The CDR3 DNA reads TGCAGCGTTGAGGGACAGGGTACCTACGAGCAGTACTTC. This translates into CSVEGQGTYEQYF.

On this clonotype: A read error may be the cause here, since a much bigger clone is one base away. This chain links TRBV7-2 with TRBJ2-1; D is unresolved. The CDR3 extends over 13 amino acids. Looked up from germline, CDR1 is SGHTA and CDR2 is FQGNSA. The CDR3 sequence: CASSSPANNEQSF. The DNA for the CDR3 is TGTGCCAGCAGCTCCCCCGCCAATAATGAGCAGTCCTTC.

In regard to this clonotype: This clone may be a read error of a much larger clone one base away. The chain combines TRBV7-3 with TRBJ2-1; no definite D call. V lost 5 bases and J 6 bases, leaving 14 bases between the germline ends. This CDR3 is built from 14 residues. Germline V gene data show CDR1 as SGHTA and CDR2 as FQGTGA. CDR3 nucleotide sequence: TGTGCCAGCAGCGCCTACCAGACTGGCAATGAGCAGTTCTTC. Protein: CASSAYQTGNEQFF.

The chain joins TRBV5-1 to TRBJ1-4, with D hard to call. CDR3 length: 14 residues. The germline CDR1 and CDR2 sequences are SGHRS and YFSETQ. V gave up 2 bases and J gave up 8 bases, with 13 bases separating them. The CDR3 DNA follows: TGCGCCAGCAGCTTCAACTTTGGGAGCGAAAAACTGTTTTTT. Its translation: CASSFNFGSEKLFF. The variable domain in full, with the rest retrieved from reference TRBV5-1 and TRBJ1-4, is KAGVTQTPRYLIKTRGQQVTLSCSPISGHRSVSWYQQTPGQGLQFLFEYFSETQRNKGNFPGRFSGRQFSNSRSEMNVSTLELGDSALYLCASSFNFGSEKLFFGSGTQLSVL.

This clonotype was counted only a few times. This rearrangement joins TRBV25-1 to TRBJ1-3; a weak D match, TRBD1 (6 bases). In germline, CDR1 is MGHDK, CDR2 SYGVNS. The CDR3 runs 15 residues. The germline V and J ends were trimmed by 2 bases and 2 bases, with 10 bases remaining between them. The CDR3 bases are TGTGCCAGCAGTGAAATGGGGGCAACTGGAAACACCATATATTTT. Residues: CASSEMGATGNTIYF.

This chain uses TRBV4-2 with TRBJ2-7, with D tentatively TRBD1 (6 bases). V shed 0 bases and J shed 3 bases, with 12 bases lying between them. Germline assignment: CDR1 LGHNA and CDR2 YNFKEQ. This CDR3 has 15 amino acids. DNA for the CDR3: TGTGCCAGCAGCCAAGAGGACAGAGAGCACTACGAGCAGTACTTC. This translates into CASSQEDREHYEQYF.

The chain employs TRBV6-2 or TRBV6-3 and TRBJ1-1, with D perhaps matching TRBD1 (5 bases). Per the germline V gene, CDR1 is MNHEY and CDR2 is SVGEGT. There are 17 residues in the CDR3. The V gene lost 2 bases and the J gene lost 1 base, with 17 bases spanning the gap. This CDR3 is CASSYGDGVAQNTEAFF. DNA for the CDR3: TGTGCCAGCAGTTACGGGGACGGGGTAGCCCAGAACACTGAAGCTTTCTTT.

V and J are TRBV20-1 and TRBJ2-6; possible D gene TRBD1, 5 bases. The CDR3 loop spans 14 amino acids. In germline, CDR1 is DFQATT, CDR2 SNEGSKA (reference sequence). V lost 6 bases to trimming and J lost 6 bases, with 15 bases between them. The CDR3 loop is CSAPRTPSANVLTF. The CDR3 DNA reads as TGCAGTGCCCCACGGACACCCTCGGCCAACGTCCTGACTTTC.

This clonotype was observed at least ten times. The DNA of the CDR3 is TGTGCCAGCAGTCGACTAGCGGTTTCCTACAATGAGCAGTTCTTC. Translation: CASSRLAVSYNEQFF. The V and J genes are TRBV28 and TRBJ2-1, with 9 bases identical to TRBD2. The germline CDR1 and CDR2 sequences are MDHEN and SYDVKM. Trimming cost V 5 bases and J 1 base; bases outside gene matches: 3. The CDR3 extends over 15 amino acids.

This clonotype was seen a handful of times. V and J are TRBV4-2 and TRBJ2-2; 11 positions match TRBD2. The CDR3 is 17 residues long. The ends lost 0 bases at V and 3 bases at J; junction bases unmatched: 3. Germline V CDR1 and CDR2: LGHNA, YNFKEQ. CDR3 region: CASSQDEGLADTGELFF. CDR3 nucleotides: TGTGCCAGCAGCCAAGATGAGGGACTAGCGGACACCGGGGAGCTGTTTTTT.

The V call is TRBV7-2, the J call TRBJ1-1; D gene uncertain. This CDR3 spans 14 amino acids. Germline lookup yields CDR1 SGHTA and CDR2 FQGNSA. The V gene lost 1 base and the J gene lost 6 bases, with 12 bases spanning the gap. The CDR3 loop reads CASSLGQDRAEAFF. The CDR3 DNA follows: TGTGCCAGCAGCTTAGGGCAGGATCGCGCTGAAGCTTTCTTT.

This clonotype was seen at least ten times. The chain carries TRBV5-1 and TRBJ2-1; D call uncertain. CDR3 length: 14 residues. Germline CDR1 and CDR2: SGHRS and YFSETQ. The V and J ends lost 0 bases and 9 bases respectively, with 13 bases between them. The CDR3 DNA follows: TGCGCCAGCAGCTTGGATCCGGGTTCGGGTGAGCAGTTCTTC. Its protein is CASSLDPGSGEQFF.

This chain joins TRBV27 and TRBJ2-1, with unresolved D. The V end was cut by 8 bases, the J end by 7 bases, with 15 bases between. This CDR3 is 13 amino acids long. The germline V gene has CDR1 MNHEY and CDR2 SMNVEV (reference sequence). The CDR3 loop reads CASAPLWDNEQFF. The CDR3 DNA follows: TGTGCCAGCGCTCCCCTCTGGGATAATGAGCAGTTCTTC.

This clonotype was observed many times. The V gene is TRBV7-3, the J gene TRBJ2-1, with 12 bases identical to TRBD2. The CDR3 sequence is 19 residues long. Germline V CDR1 and CDR2: SGHTA, FQGTGA. J lost 0 bases, V lost 2 bases, and 8 bases had no gene match. The DNA for the CDR3 is TGTGCCAGCAGCTTACTAGCGGGAGGGCCTCGGAGCTCCTACAATGAGCAGTTCTTC. Its translation is CASSLLAGGPRSSYNEQFF.

V and J are TRBV5-6 and TRBJ2-1; 7 bases agree with TRBD2. The CDR3 length is 13 residues. With 3 bases clipped from V and 13 bases from J, the junction kept 10 bases outside the gene matches. Germline V gene data show CDR1 as SGHDT and CDR2 as YYEEEE. This CDR3 reads CASSSASLGLQFF. In nucleotides, the CDR3 is TGTGCCAGCAGCTCTGCTAGTTTGGGACTACAGTTCTTC.

In this sample, this clonotype turned up many times. V and J are TRBV7-3 and TRBJ1-1; tentatively, D is TRBD1 (5 bases). Per the germline V gene, CDR1 is SGHTA and CDR2 is FQGTGA. The CDR3 is 12 residues long. The V end lost 3 bases, the J end lost 6 bases, and 8 bases lay between the germline ends. The CDR3 nucleotides read TGTGCCAGCAGCTTTCAGGGATCTGAAGCTTTCTTT. Protein: CASSFQGSEAFF.

The J gene is TRBJ1-4, the V gene TRBV4-1; TRBD1 is a possible D gene (5 bases). CDR1 and CDR2 (germline): MGHRA, YSYEKL. This CDR3 is 17 amino acids long. Trimming cost V 0 bases and J 8 bases, with 19 bases left between them. The CDR3 DNA sequence: TGCGCCAGCAGCCAAGATGTGCAGGGTGCCCGGAAGGAAAAACTGTTTTTT. It is translated as CASSQDVQGARKEKLFF.

The chain employs TRBV7-2 and TRBJ1-1, with D maybe TRBD1 (6 bases). This CDR3 contains 15 residues. Trimming took off 5 bases at V and 3 bases at J, with 16 bases between the two ends. Per germline, CDR1 SGHTA and CDR2 FQGNSA. This CDR3 reads CASSPWGGRHTEAFF. CDR3 in DNA: TGTGCCAGCAGCCCCTGGGGGGGCAGACACACTGAAGCTTTCTTT.

This clonotype was recorded at least ten times. This chain joins TRBV20-1 and TRBJ2-5, with D possibly being TRBD1 (5 bases). The CDR3 spans 13 residues. CDR1 and CDR2 (germline): DFQATT, SNEGSKA (reference sequence). V lost 3 bases and J 1 base, leaving 9 bases between the germline ends. The CDR3 DNA is TGCAGTGCTAGGGTGACAGTCCAAGAGACCCAGTACTTC. It yields the protein CSARVTVQETQYF.

As regards this clonotype: This may arise from a read error, as a much more abundant clone is one base away. The chain combines TRBV11-3 with TRBJ2-1, with 9 bases identical to TRBD2. The assigned J gene may be wrong: the sequence end matches TRBJ2-7 better. From germline, CDR1 is SGHNT and CDR2 YENEEA. The CDR3 contains 15 residues. The CDR3 DNA reads TGTGCCAGCAGCCCTTCTAGCGGGACTCGGAATGAGCAGTACTTC. This sequence encodes CASSPSSGTRNEQYF.

There are a few counts of this clonotype. This chain connects TRBV25-1 to TRBJ2-3; tentative D call: TRBD2 (6 bases). Germline V gene data show CDR1 as MGHDK and CDR2 as SYGVNS. The CDR3 spans 18 residues. The ends were cut back, 2 bases at V and 0 bases at J, with 18 bases in the middle. In DNA, the CDR3 is TGTGCCAGCAGTGAAATCGCTAGCCGGGGGACTAGCACAGATACGCAGTATTTT. This gives the protein CASSEIASRGTSTDTQYF.

The V and J genes are TRBV6-5 and TRBJ2-4; D unresolved. The germline gives CDR1 MNHEY, CDR2 SVGAGI. The CDR3 runs 17 residues. Between the trimmed V and J ends, which lost 2 bases and 7 bases, there was a span of 21 bases. The CDR3 DNA reads TGTGCCAGCAGTTACGAGCCCTGGCTGGGTTCGGAGAACATTCAGTACTTC. Its translation: CASSYEPWLGSENIQYF.

This clonotype was seen ten or more times. The rearrangement uses TRBV29-1 and TRBJ2-5; TRBD1 matches 7 bases. The CDR3 contains 12 residues. The germline CDR1 and CDR2 sequences are SQVTM and ANQGSEA. V dropped 5 bases and J dropped 5; count of bases not matched to a gene: 5. CDR3 DNA sequence: TGCAGCGTTTTGACAGGGATGGAGACCCAGTACTTC. Translating gives CSVLTGMETQYF. The whole variable domain, filled in from reference TRBV29-1 and TRBJ2-5, reads SAVISQKPSRDICQRGTSLTIQCQVDSQVTMMFWYRQQPGQSLTLIATANQGSEATYESGFVIDKFPISRPNLTFSTLTVSNMSPEDSSIYLCSVLTGMETQYFGPGTRLLVL.